The 31 T cell receptor beta chains reported below all come from one sample, sequenced in a study of Graves' ophthalmopathy and Graves' hyperthyroidism. Using RNA transcripts, the TCR beta CDR3 regions were amplified. First-round RT-PCR used HTBI primers; second-round multiplex PCR followed. TCRdb passed the multiplex PCR reads through MiXCR, listing each CDR3 protein once. The sample shows 500,000 to 600,000 distinct CDR3 sequences, less than 45% of them seen only once. The sample was peripheral blood or thyroid tissue (not recorded which). The origin of the receptors is an adult man with Graves' hyperthyroidism.

This clonotype was observed many times. This sequence joins TRBV10-3 and TRBJ1-2; D unresolved. This CDR3 comprises 12 residues. The germline V gene has CDR1 ENHRY and CDR2 SYGVKD. Trimming pared 2 bases from V and 4 bases from J, leaving 5 bases between. The CDR3 coding sequence is TGTGCCATCAGTGAGGCAGGCTATGGCTACACCTTC. Amino acid sequence: CAISEAGYGYTF.

This clonotype came up many times. The chain recombines TRBV20-1 with TRBJ2-5; D is possibly TRBD1 (7 bases). The CDR3 runs to 14 residues. The germline V and J ends were trimmed by 6 bases and 2 bases, with 16 bases remaining between them. Germline CDR1 is DFQATT and CDR2 is SNEGSKA (reference sequence). CDR3 amino acids: CSATRGVAQETQYF. In DNA, the CDR3 is TGCAGTGCCACCAGGGGGGTAGCGCAAGAGACCCAGTACTTC.

This clonotype was counted once. V and J are TRBV7-9 and TRBJ2-7; TRBD1 might be the D (5 bases). The CDR3 consists of 15 residues. Trimming left V 5 bases short and J 3 bases short, with 17 bases between. In germline, CDR1 is SEHNR, CDR2 FQNEAQ (reference sequence). The CDR3 DNA reads as TGTGCCAGCAGCCAGGACACAAACTCTTTCTACGAGCAGTACTTC. Amino acids: CASSQDTNSFYEQYF.

J is TRBJ2-5 and V is TRBV29-1; 11 positions agree with TRBD2. The CDR3 has 12 amino acids. Germline V CDR1 and CDR2: SQVTM, ANQGSEA. V shed 8 bases and J 4 bases; nucleotides not matched to a gene: 3. CDR3 DNA: TGCAGCCTCACTAGCGGGGGAGAGACCCAGTACTTC. Protein sequence: CSLTSGGETQYF.

About this clonotype itself: The germline gene is not matched at one end of the junction; a read error may be the cause. The V gene is TRBV10-3, the J gene TRBJ2-5, with 9 nucleotides matching TRBD2. In germline, CDR1 is ENHRY, CDR2 SYGVKD. This CDR3 has 13 residues. The CDR3 is CTIGSGSGESQYF. The CDR3 nucleotides are TGTACCATCGGTAGCGGGAGCGGAGAGTCCCAGTACTTC.

The rearrangement links TRBV2 to TRBJ1-5; no reliable D call. There are 13 residues in the CDR3. From germline, CDR1 is SNHLY and CDR2 FYNNEI. V was clipped by 4 bases and J by 11 bases, with 15 bases between them. The CDR3 sequence: CASSVGGPGAQHF. The CDR3 nucleotides read TGTGCCAGCAGTGTTGGAGGGCCCGGGGCCCAGCATTTT.

Concerning this clonotype itself: Since a much larger clone is just one base distant, this may be a read error. The missing conserved phenylalanine or tryptophan at the end of this CDR3 makes a read error likely. This chain links TRBV7-9 with TRBJ2-7; 10 nucleotides agree with TRBD2. The CDR3 sequence is 16 residues long. The junction had 13 bases not matched to a gene; V was cut back by 6 bases and J by 5 bases. Germline V gene sequence: CDR1 SEHNR, CDR2 FQNEAQ (reference sequence). The CDR3 loop reads CASSYASGSWRDEQYL. As DNA, the CDR3 is TGTGCCAGCAGTTACGCTAGCGGGAGCTGGCGGGACGAGCAGTACTTG.

The rearrangement links TRBV20-1 to TRBJ1-5; perhaps TRBD1 as D (6 bases). Germline CDR1 reads DFQATT; CDR2 reads SNEGSKA (reference sequence). The CDR3 totals 13 residues. The V end lost 4 bases, the J end lost 6 bases, and 13 bases lay between the germline ends. CDR3 nucleotides: TGCAGTGCTACCAGGGAGGGGGTTCAGCCCCAGCATTTT. Translated: CSATREGVQPQHF.

This clonotype was seen many times. The chain carries TRBV2 and TRBJ2-2; either TRBD1 or TRBD2 may supply D (5 bases each). V was cut by 3 bases and J by 2 bases, with 13 bases left in between. Germline loops: CDR1 SNHLY, CDR2 FYNNEI. This CDR3 comprises 16 residues. CDR3 loop: CASSDSRGPNTGELFF. In DNA form, the CDR3 reads TGTGCCAGCAGTGATTCCCGGGGCCCTAACACCGGGGAGCTGTTTTTT. Full variable domain (missing parts from reference TRBV2 and TRBJ2-2): EPEVTQTPSHQVTQMGQEVILRCVPISNHLYFYWYRQILGQKVEFLVSFYNNEISEKSEIFDDQFSVERPDGSNFTLKIRSTKLEDSAMYFCASSDSRGPNTGELFFGEGSRLTVL.

Many counts were recorded for this clonotype. The V and J genes are TRBV20-1 and TRBJ1-2; the D is unclear. Trimming stripped 6 bases from V and 0 bases from J, with 11 bases between. CDR1 and CDR2 from the germline V gene are DFQATT and SNEGSKA (reference sequence). The CDR3 is 13 residues long. Here the CDR3 reads CSAIKDANYGYTF. Written as DNA, the CDR3 is TGCAGTGCCATCAAGGATGCTAACTATGGCTACACCTTC.

This clonotype was seen repeatedly, ten times or more. The rearrangement uses TRBV5-1 and TRBJ1-4; 7 bases are a match to TRBD1. The CDR3 consists of 13 residues. Losses at the gene ends were 4 bases for V and 7 bases for J; bases not matched to a gene: 4. Germline V gene sequence: CDR1 SGHRS, CDR2 YFSETQ. The CDR3 reads CASSQGTAEKLFF. CDR3 DNA sequence: TGCGCCAGCAGCCAGGGGACAGCTGAAAAACTGTTTTTT.

This clonotype was seen many times. The chain employs TRBV5-1 and TRBJ2-5; 9 bases match TRBD1. Germline assignment: CDR1 SGHRS and CDR2 YFSETQ. Germline trimming cut 4 bases from V and 3 bases from J; bases unmatched to any gene: 10. The CDR3 length is 16 residues. The CDR3 here is CASSLSPGQGEETQYF. Here the CDR3 DNA reads TGCGCCAGCAGCCTCTCTCCGGGACAGGGTGAAGAGACCCAGTACTTC.

The sample holds a few counts of this clonotype. V and J are TRBV7-8 and TRBJ1-3, with D perhaps TRBD1 (6 bases). CDR1 and CDR2 (germline): SGHVS, FQNEAQ. This CDR3 is built from 15 residues. With 6 bases removed from V and 3 bases from J, the gap between germline ends came to 15 bases. The CDR3 DNA reads TGTGCCAGCAGTGGCCCAGGGGTAGGTGGAAACACCATATATTTT. Translation: CASSGPGVGGNTIYF.

This clonotype was counted ten times or more. The V and J genes are TRBV20-1 and TRBJ2-5; possible D gene TRBD1, 6 bases. Per germline, CDR1 DFQATT and CDR2 SNEGSKA (reference sequence). V shed 6 bases and J shed 4 bases, with 21 bases lying between them. CDR3 length equals 15 residues. This chain's CDR3 is CSAGPVAGVRETQYF. For the CDR3, the DNA is TGCAGTGCGGGACCGGTGGCAGGGGTACGAGAGACCCAGTACTTC.

Many counts were recorded for this clonotype. The rearrangement uses TRBV25-1 and TRBJ2-5; D may be TRBD1 or TRBD2 (5 bases each). Trimming stripped 3 bases from V and 1 base from J, with 15 bases between. Germline CDR1 reads MGHDK; CDR2 reads SYGVNS. The CDR3 has 16 residues. The CDR3, as DNA: TGTGCCAGCAGTGACCGGGACGATGAAGGCCAAGAGACCCAGTACTTC. Protein product: CASSDRDDEGQETQYF.

This clonotype was seen repeatedly, ten times or more. This chain joins TRBV4-1 and TRBJ2-7; D is unresolved. The germline V gene has CDR1 MGHRA and CDR2 YSYEKL. CDR3 length equals 14 residues. Trimming left V 1 base short and J 2 bases short, with 9 bases between. In nucleotides, the CDR3 is TGCGCCAGCAGCCAAGCTGGGCAGGCCTACGAGCAGTACTTC. Translating gives CASSQAGQAYEQYF.

With respect to this clonotype: Germline is not matched at one junction end, which may reflect a read error. This CDR3 is CASSFSGTNTRELFF. CDR3 nucleotide sequence: TGTGCCAGCAGTTTCTCAGGGACTAACACCAGGGAGCTGTTTTTT. This chain connects TRBV12-3 or TRBV12-4 to TRBJ2-2, with 7 bases that match TRBD2. The CDR3 has 15 amino acids.

As for this clonotype: The junction differs from germline at one of its ends, possibly a read error. The genes are TRBV10-3 and TRBJ1-5; 7 bases map to TRBD1. Germline V CDR1 and CDR2: ENHRY, SYGVKD. This CDR3 region has 17 residues. CDR3 sequence reads: CASSDPTGTVYNQPQHF. The CDR3 region has the DNA TGTGCCAGCAGTGATCCTACCGGGACAGTTTACAATCAGCCCCAGCATTTT.

This clonotype was seen a handful of times. This chain links TRBV29-1 with TRBJ2-3; the D gene is possibly TRBD1 (6 bases). This CDR3 has 10 amino acids. Looked up from germline, CDR1 is SQVTM and CDR2 is ANQGSEA. The ends were cut back, 5 bases at V and 15 bases at J, with 15 bases in the middle. CDR3 bases: TGCAGCGTTCGTAGTTCAGGGGACTATTTT. It translates to CSVRSSGDYF.

This chain links TRBV2 with TRBJ1-1; D gene uncertain. CDR3 size: 14 residues. Trimming removed 1 base from V and 7 bases from J, with 13 bases in between. Germline V lookup: CDR1 SNHLY, CDR2 FYNNEI. CDR3: CASSEVSGGSEAFF. Here the CDR3 DNA reads TGTGCCAGCAGTGAAGTTAGCGGAGGAAGTGAAGCTTTCTTT. The full variable domain, in which reference TRBV2 and TRBJ1-1 provide the parts outside the CDR3, is EPEVTQTPSHQVTQMGQEVILRCVPISNHLYFYWYRQILGQKVEFLVSFYNNEISEKSEIFDDQFSVERPDGSNFTLKIRSTKLEDSAMYFCASSEVSGGSEAFFGQGTRLTVV.

This clonotype was observed many times. The rearrangement uses TRBV2 and TRBJ1-1; 7 bases are shared with TRBD1. The CDR3 covers 13 residues. Germline CDR1 SNHLY, CDR2 FYNNEI. Trimming cost V 7 bases and J 2 bases; bases outside gene matches: 4. In nucleotides, the CDR3 is TGTGCCAGCACGGGACAGATAAACACTGAAGCTTTCTTT. It is translated as CASTGQINTEAFF.

In this sample, this clonotype turned up many times. The chain employs TRBV20-1 and TRBJ2-5; D is possibly TRBD1 or TRBD2 (6 bases each). This CDR3 is built from 14 residues. Trimming cost V 1 base and J 3 bases, with 12 bases left between them. Germline CDR1 is DFQATT and CDR2 is SNEGSKA (reference sequence). The CDR3: CSARVGGAEETQYF. CDR3 nucleotides: TGCAGTGCTAGAGTGGGGGGCGCGGAAGAGACCCAGTACTTC.

This clonotype was seen only a few times. This sequence joins TRBV5-1 and TRBJ1-1; the D gene is possibly TRBD1 (6 bases). Germline V gives CDR1 SGHRS, CDR2 YFSETQ. Trimming took off 2 bases at V and 6 bases at J, with 8 bases between the two ends. This CDR3 is built from 12 residues. The CDR3 DNA reads as TGCGCCAGCAGCTTTAACAGGGCTGAAGCTTTCTTT. This gives the protein CASSFNRAEAFF. Full variable domain (rest looked up from reference TRBV5-1 and TRBJ1-1): KAGVTQTPRYLIKTRGQQVTLSCSPISGHRSVSWYQQTPGQGLQFLFEYFSETQRNKGNFPGRFSGRQFSNSRSEMNVSTLELGDSALYLCASSFNRAEAFFGQGTRLTVV.

At least ten counts were recorded for this clonotype. This chain connects TRBV5-6 to TRBJ1-5, with 8 bases fitting TRBD1. The CDR3 is made up of 15 amino acids. Germline loops: CDR1 SGHDT, CDR2 YYEEEE. The trim removed 4 bases at V and 7 bases at J, leaving 10 bases unmatched. CDR3 protein: CASSRTGMVHQPQHF. CDR3 bases: TGTGCCAGCAGCCGGACAGGGATGGTACACCAGCCCCAGCATTTT.

This clonotype appeared many times. The J gene is TRBJ1-1, the V gene TRBV20-1, with TRBD1 matching over 10 bases. The CDR3 is 14 amino acids. The junction had 4 bases not matched to a gene; V was cut back by 3 bases and J by 3 bases. The germline CDR1 and CDR2 sequences are DFQATT and SNEGSKA (reference sequence). Here the CDR3 reads CSARTGGIDTEAFF. In nucleotides, the CDR3 is TGCAGTGCTAGGACAGGGGGCATCGACACTGAAGCTTTCTTT.

This clonotype came up many times. The J gene is TRBJ1-1, the V gene TRBV9; a possible D gene is TRBD1 (5 bases). Germline V gene sequence: CDR1 SGDLS, CDR2 YYNGEE. CDR3 size: 14 residues. Trimming pared 5 bases from V and 0 bases from J, leaving 11 bases between. CDR3 in DNA: TGTGCCAGCAGTGGGGGGGGATTGAACACTGAAGCTTTCTTT. Translation: CASSGGGLNTEAFF.

Comment on this clonotype: This clone may be a read error of a much larger clone one base away. The chain recombines TRBV5-1 with TRBJ2-2; 9 nucleotides line up with TRBD1. The CDR3 covers 16 residues. Per the germline V gene, CDR1 is SGHRS and CDR2 is YFSETQ. The junction had 6 bases not matched to a gene; V was cut back by 2 bases and J by 4 bases. CDR3 DNA sequence: TGCGCCAGCAGCTTAGTCCCGGGACAGGGCACCGGGGAGCTGTTTTTT. Its translation: CASSLVPGQGTGELFF.

The V call is TRBV7-6, the J call TRBJ2-5; TRBD2 matches 9 bases. This CDR3 is 15 amino acids long. The junction had 6 bases not matched to a gene; V was cut back by 4 bases and J by 3 bases. Germline CDR1 is SGHVS and CDR2 is FNYEAQ. In nucleotides, the CDR3 is TGTGCCAGCAGCTCTCGGCCTAGCGGGGAAGAGACCCAGTACTTC. As protein: CASSSRPSGEETQYF.

This clonotype has a count of ten or more. The chain uses TRBV12-3 or TRBV12-4 and TRBJ2-7; 8 nucleotides align to TRBD1. This CDR3 is built from 13 residues. The V gene end was trimmed by 6 bases and the J gene end by 4 bases; junction bases not matched to a gene: 5. DNA of the CDR3: TGTGCCAGCAGGCGACAGGGGTTGTACGAGCAGTACTTC. Protein: CASRRQGLYEQYF.

The V and J genes are TRBV10-3 and TRBJ2-7; a weak D match, TRBD1 (6 bases). CDR3 length: 16 residues. Trimming pared 4 bases from V and 3 bases from J, leaving 19 bases between. CDR1 is ENHRY and CDR2 is SYGVKD in the germline V gene. CDR3 amino acids: CAISARDEGHLYEQYF. CDR3 DNA: TGTGCCATCAGTGCTAGAGATGAGGGACACCTCTACGAGCAGTACTTC.

The CDR3 region is CASSKWTGGDTGELFF. The DNA for the CDR3 is TGTGCCAGCAGTAAATGGACAGGGGGCGACACCGGGGAGCTGTTTTTT. This chain connects TRBV9 to TRBJ2-2, with 11 bases that match TRBD1. CDR1 is SGDLS and CDR2 is YYNGEE in the germline V gene. After removal of 5 bases from V and 3 bases from J, the junction contained 6 bases not matched to a gene. CDR3 length: 16 residues.